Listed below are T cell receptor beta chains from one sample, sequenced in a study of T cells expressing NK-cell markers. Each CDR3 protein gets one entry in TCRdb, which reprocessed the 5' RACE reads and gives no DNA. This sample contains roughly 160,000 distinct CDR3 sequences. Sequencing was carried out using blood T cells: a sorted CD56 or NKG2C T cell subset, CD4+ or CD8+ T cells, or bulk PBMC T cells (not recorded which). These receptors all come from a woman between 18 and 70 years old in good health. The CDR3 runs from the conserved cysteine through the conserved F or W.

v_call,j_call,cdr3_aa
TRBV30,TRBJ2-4,CAWSKNPRNIQYF
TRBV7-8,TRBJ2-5,CASSLFTTVGRVGETQYF
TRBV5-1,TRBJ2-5,CASSLGQGTGGQETQYF
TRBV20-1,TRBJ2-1,CSATTGTSGNYNEQFF
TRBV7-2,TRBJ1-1,CASSFKRETEAFF
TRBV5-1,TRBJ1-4,CASSNAGTGEKLFF
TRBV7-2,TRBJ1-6,CASGAFNSPLHF
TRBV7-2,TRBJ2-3,CASSRASPSGDTQYF
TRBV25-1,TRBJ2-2,CASKADTNTGELFF
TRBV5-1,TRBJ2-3,CASSTGTSQLTDTQYF
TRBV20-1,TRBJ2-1,CSARGIFSGGYSYNEQFF
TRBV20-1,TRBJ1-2,CSAPKTGDYGYTF
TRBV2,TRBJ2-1,CASSADTYNEQFF
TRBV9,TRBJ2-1,CASSARHGPGVSYNEQFF
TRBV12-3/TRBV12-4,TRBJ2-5,CASSFYRPRETQYF
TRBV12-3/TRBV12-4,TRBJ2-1,CASSFGLAGAFYNEQFF
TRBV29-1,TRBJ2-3,CSVSTSGRRSTDTQYF
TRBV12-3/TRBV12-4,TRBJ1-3,CASSPGLQGGNTIYF
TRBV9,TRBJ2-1,CASSTRGAGNEQFF
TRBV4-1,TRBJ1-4,CASSQPFGWEVEKLFF
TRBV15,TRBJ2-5,CATSREAHSQETQYF
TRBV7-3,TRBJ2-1,CASSSIAGGWGNEQFF
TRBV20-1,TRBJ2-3,CSVSYRLTSTDTQYF
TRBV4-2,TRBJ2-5,CASSQDGSLLETQYF
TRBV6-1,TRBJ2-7,CASTGDGYYEQYF
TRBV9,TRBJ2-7,CASSGSTGSRDEQYF
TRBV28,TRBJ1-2,CASSTPGQGYDTF
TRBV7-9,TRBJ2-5,CASSLVYGAQETQYF
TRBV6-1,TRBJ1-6,CASSPSGGSNSPLHF
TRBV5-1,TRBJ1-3,CASRQILSGNTIYF
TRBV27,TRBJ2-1,CASRAGGGRSEQFF
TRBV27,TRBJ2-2,CASRQQGTANTGELFF
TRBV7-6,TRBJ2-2,CASSPTGVNTGELFF
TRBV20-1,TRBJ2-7,CSAEARKAYEQYF
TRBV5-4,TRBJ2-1,CAGKKGEGWNEQFF
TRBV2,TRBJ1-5,CASRGQGDNQPQHF
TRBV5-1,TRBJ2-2,CASSLDSVGTGELFF
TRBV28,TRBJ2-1,CASSPEREGRNEQFF
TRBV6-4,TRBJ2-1,CASSAGTSALNEQFF
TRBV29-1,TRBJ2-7,CSVTPGQGDYEQYF
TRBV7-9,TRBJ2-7,CASSYTGGDYEQYF
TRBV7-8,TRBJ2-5,CASSPGLAFSETQYF
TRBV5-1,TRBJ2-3,CASSSVRQADTQYF
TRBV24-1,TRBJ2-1,CATSDPGTSNEQFF
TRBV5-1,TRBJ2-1,CASSPKRQVISYNEQFF
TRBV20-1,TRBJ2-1,CSATPTSGPDNEQFF
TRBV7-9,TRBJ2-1,CASSLAGVPNNEQFF
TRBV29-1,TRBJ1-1,CSVYGTGGTVIAEAFF
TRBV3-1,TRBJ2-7,CASQEGTRVYEQYF
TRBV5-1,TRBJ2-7,CASSLGYQAIPYEQYF
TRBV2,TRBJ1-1,CASSEVGANTEAFF
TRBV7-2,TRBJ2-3,CASSYSGTSITDTQYF
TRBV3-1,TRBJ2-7,CASTRSLLAPYEQYF
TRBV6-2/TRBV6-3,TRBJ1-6,CASSYGGAGSSPLHF
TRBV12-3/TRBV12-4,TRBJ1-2,CASSRGTRGALYGYTF
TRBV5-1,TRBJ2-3,CASSFPTTGEGLLTDTQYF